This TCR beta chain was captured by sequencing in a study of Ad26.COV2.S vaccination and SARS-CoV-2 variants. In the study overall: Intramuscularly, Ad26.COV2.S was given either once or twice, 56 days apart.

Germline CDR1 and CDR2: MDHEN and SYDVKM. This CDR3 has 13 residues. Trimming took off 3 bases at V and 3 bases at J, with 6 bases between the two ends. Clones were sequenced by immunoSEQ multiplex PCR, and TCRdb holds only the in-frame ones, with some missing. Seen here are 440,000 or so clones, roughly 88% observed once, and the top ten hold around 4.5%. Treatment reported: some 20 received Ad26.COV2.S at low or high dose, single or two shots; 5 received placebo; per-sample allocation not given. Sampling occurred on day 63 after the first vaccine or placebo injection. This material consisted of peripheral blood, taken in a trial of Ad26.COV2.S vaccine versus placebo. The rearrangement joins TRBV28 to TRBJ1-3; D remains ambiguous. This TCR derives from a person aged 18-65 years who received the Ad26.COV2.S COVID-19 vaccine or a placebo. For the CDR3, the DNA is TGTGCCAGCAGTTTTACACTTGGAAACACCATATATTTT. Translation: CASSFTLGNTIYF.